The source of this T cell receptor (beta chain) is a study of cytotoxic CD8 clonotypes in ibrutinib-treated CLL. Study-wide background: Response material was collected after a median approximately 11 months of treatment, range 6 to 36. Study-level points and caveats: Public clonotypes were uncommon and contracted or stayed stable on treatment. Baseline clonality, above age-matched healthy donor levels, tracked circulating CD8+ T-cell counts.

TCR beta libraries used about 1.9 micrograms of DNA from cryopreserved PBMCs. Comments on this clone: Its cognate antigen is unknown.

The germline V gene has CDR1 SGHAT and CDR2 FQNNGV. The CDR3 runs 16 residues. Trimming stripped 5 bases from V and 4 bases from J, with 19 bases between. The assay was immunoSEQ multiplex PCR, and TCRdb's table has in-frame clones only and misses some. Of some 350,000 clones in the sample, under 70% were seen once. The source is a human donor with chronic lymphocytic leukemia. The gene calls are TRBV11-2 and TRBJ2-3; no definite D call. The sample consisted of PBMCs, taken after 36 months of ibrutinib treatment. The CDR3 loop is CASSEGWPGRSDTQYF. The CDR3 coding sequence is TGTGCCAGCAGCGAAGGGTGGCCCGGCCGCTCAGATACGCAGTATTTT. Complete variable domain (other parts from reference TRBV11-2 and TRBJ2-3): EAGVAQSPRYKIIEKRQSVAFWCNPISGHATLYWYQQILGQGPKLLIQFQNNGVVDDSQLPKDRFSAERLKGVDSTLKIQPAKLEDSAVYLCASSEGWPGRSDTQYFGPGTRLTVL.